This is a list of T cell receptor beta chains from one sample in a study of beta chain features in type 1 diabetes. Data came from immunoSEQ multiplex PCR; TCRdb stores just in-frame clones and leaves some out. The sample includes 160,000 or so clones, approximately 10% seen only once; the top ten take 0.7%. The sample was central memory CD4+ T cells from blood. These receptors were taken from a woman aged 30 to 39 with type 1 diabetes. CDR3s include the opening cysteine and the closing phenylalanine or tryptophan. A D gene is named only where the DNA matches it firmly. Clone size is not always given. Where it is, it says once, few, many or a class for expanded clones.

clone_size cdr3_length d_call j_call v_call cdr3_nt cdr3_aa
NA 15 TRBD2 TRBJ2-7 TRBV7-2 TGTGCCAGCAGCGTCCGACTAGCGGGATCCTACGAGCAGTACTTC CASSVRLAGSYEQYF
few 14 TRBD1 TRBJ2-5 TRBV29-1 TGCAGCGTTGAACAGGGGGTTGTCACAGAGACCCAGTACTTC CSVEQGVVTETQYF
few 15 TRBD2 TRBJ2-1 TRBV7-9 TGTGCCAGCAGCTTAGTGGGACTAGCGGGAGATGAGCAGTTCTTC CASSLVGLAGDEQFF
few 12 NA TRBJ1-2 TRBV7-9 TGTGCCAGCGGACAGTCTACGTGGGGCTACACCTTC CASGQSTWGYTF
few 14 TRBD1 TRBJ1-1 TRBV5-1 TGCGCCAGCAGCTTGGGGGACAGTTCCACTGAAGCTTTCTTT CASSLGDSSTEAFF
few 15 TRBD1 TRBJ1-1 TRBV19 TGTGCCAGTAGTACTGGACAGGGACGGGGTAGAGAAGCTTTCTTT CASSTGQGRGREAFF
NA 13 NA TRBJ2-7 TRBV5-6 TGTGCCAGCAGCACGCGGGGGCGGGCCGAGCAGTACTTC CASSTRGRAEQYF
NA 13 NA TRBJ2-7 TRBV29-1 TGCAGCGGTATAGGCAGGACTGGTGACGAGCAGTACTTC CSGIGRTGDEQYF
few 15 TRBD1 TRBJ1-5 TRBV28 TGTGCCAGCAGTTCCGGGACAGGGGGCAATCAGCCCCAGCATTTT CASSSGTGGNQPQHF
few 12 NA TRBJ1-1 TRBV30 TGTGCCTGGGGGAGGCCAAACACTGAAGCTTTCTTT CAWGRPNTEAFF
NA 12 NA TRBJ1-4 TRBV29-1 TGCAGCGGAACAGGTAGTGAGGAAAAACTGTTTTTT CSGTGSEEKLFF
NA 15 NA TRBJ2-3 TRBV7-8 TGTGCCAGCAGCTCACGAAGCGGGAGCACAGATACGCAGTATTTT CASSSRSGSTDTQYF
NA 14 TRBD1 TRBJ1-5 TRBV6-1 TGTGCCAGCAAGGCAGGGGGGAGCAATCAGCCCCAGCATTTT CASKAGGSNQPQHF
few 17 NA TRBJ1-1 TRBV5-6 TGTGCCAGCAGCGTGTCCCCTAAACAGGGATGGAACACTGAAGCTTTCTTT CASSVSPKQGWNTEAFF
NA 12 NA TRBJ2-1 TRBV2 TGTGCCAGCAGTGAATCGTCCGATGAGCAGTTCTTC CASSESSDEQFF
NA 16 TRBD1 TRBJ2-3 TRBV9 TGTGCCAGCAGCGTAGGTAGGACAGGGATCACAGATACGCAGTATTTT CASSVGRTGITDTQYF
few 14 NA TRBJ1-1 TRBV6-1 TGTGCCAGCAGTGCCGCGGGGACGGCGACTGAAGCTTTCTTT CASSAAGTATEAFF
NA 13 NA TRBJ2-1 TRBV5-1 TGCGCCAGCAGCTTGAGTCAGGGGAATGAGCAGTTCTTC CASSLSQGNEQFF
NA 20 NA TRBJ1-2 TRBV5-5 TGTGCCAGCAGCCCGGGGGTAGGTGGTCGGCTCCCGTTAGCTAACTATGGCTACACCTTC CASSPGVGGRLPLANYGYTF
few 14 NA TRBJ2-4 TRBV25-1 TGTGCCAGCAGTGGGGCAGGGGGGCAAAACATTCAGTACTTC CASSGAGGQNIQYF
few 21 TRBD1 TRBJ2-6 TRBV4-1 TGCGCCAGCAGCCGAACCTCCCCCGGACAGGGGCTTCTCTCTGGGGCCAACGTCCTGACTTTC CASSRTSPGQGLLSGANVLTF
NA 15 TRBD1 TRBJ2-7 TRBV7-6 TGTGCCAGCAGCGGAACCCCGGGACAGGGTATCGAGCAGTACTTC CASSGTPGQGIEQYF
NA 15 TRBD2 TRBJ2-1 TRBV7-9 TGTGCCAGCAGCTTAGGAGCGGGACCGTACAATGAGCAGTTCTTC CASSLGAGPYNEQFF
NA 10 TRBD1 TRBJ1-2 TRBV19 TGTGCCAGCCACAGGGGCGGCTACACCTTC CASHRGGYTF